This T cell receptor (beta chain) stems from a study of CD8 T cells in Susac syndrome. CDR3 length: 18 residues. CDR1 is MDHEN and CDR2 is SYDVKM in the germline V gene. V was clipped by 5 bases and J by 4 bases, with 25 bases between them. When the RNA was reverse transcribed, random hexamers were used with an input of roughly 0.5 to 1 ug. TCRdb reprocessed the immunoSEQ multiplex PCR reads with MiXCR, giving one entry per CDR3 protein. The sample lists 210,000 or so distinct CDR3 sequences; 94% were seen once. The sequencing sample was made of CD4+ T cells from PBMCs. This sequence was found in a human donor with Susac syndrome. V and J are TRBV28 and TRBJ2-3, with D perhaps matching TRBD2 (6 bases). The CDR3 spells CASSPHPGVAEKADTQYF. Written as DNA, the CDR3 is TGTGCCAGCAGTCCGCACCCTGGAGTAGCGGAGAAGGCAGATACGCAGTATTTT.